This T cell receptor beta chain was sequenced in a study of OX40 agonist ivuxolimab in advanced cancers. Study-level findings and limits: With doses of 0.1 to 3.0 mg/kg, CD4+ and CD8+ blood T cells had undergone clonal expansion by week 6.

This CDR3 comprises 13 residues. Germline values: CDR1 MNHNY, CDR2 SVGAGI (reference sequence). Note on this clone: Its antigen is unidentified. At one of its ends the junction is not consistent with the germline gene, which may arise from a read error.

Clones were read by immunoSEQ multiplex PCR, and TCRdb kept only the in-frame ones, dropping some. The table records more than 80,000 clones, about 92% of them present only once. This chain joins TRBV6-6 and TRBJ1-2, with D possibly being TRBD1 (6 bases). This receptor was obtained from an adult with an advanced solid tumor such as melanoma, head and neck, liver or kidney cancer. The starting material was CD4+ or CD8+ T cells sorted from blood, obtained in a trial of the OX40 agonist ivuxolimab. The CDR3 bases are TGTACCAGCAGCCAGGACAGAAACTATGGCTACACCTTC. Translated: CTSSQDRNYGYTF.